This T cell receptor beta chain was recovered during a study of T cell repertoires in aging, cancer and after chemotherapy. Multiplex touch-down PCR with TRB-A/B primers amplified rearranged V-D-J TRB sequences. MiXCR, run by TCRdb on the multiplex PCR reads, gives a single entry per CDR3 protein. The sample has some 5,000 distinct CDR3 sequences; 20% to 25% are singletons. This clonotype is categorized as medium-sized. The germline V gene has CDR1 SEHNR and CDR2 FQNEAQ (reference sequence). After removal of 5 bases from V and 8 bases from J, the junction contained 8 bases not matched to a gene. CDR3 length equals 14 residues. Amplification of TCR beta used genomic DNA extracted from peripheral blood.

The origin of this receptor is a human donor in good health. The donor label of this sample is uncertain. The material sequenced was blood. The chain employs TRBV7-9 and TRBJ1-2; TRBD1 matches at 10 bases. Written as DNA, the CDR3 is TGTGCCAGCAGCCAGAACCGGGACAGGGGAGGCTACACCTTC. It encodes CASSQNRDRGGYTF.